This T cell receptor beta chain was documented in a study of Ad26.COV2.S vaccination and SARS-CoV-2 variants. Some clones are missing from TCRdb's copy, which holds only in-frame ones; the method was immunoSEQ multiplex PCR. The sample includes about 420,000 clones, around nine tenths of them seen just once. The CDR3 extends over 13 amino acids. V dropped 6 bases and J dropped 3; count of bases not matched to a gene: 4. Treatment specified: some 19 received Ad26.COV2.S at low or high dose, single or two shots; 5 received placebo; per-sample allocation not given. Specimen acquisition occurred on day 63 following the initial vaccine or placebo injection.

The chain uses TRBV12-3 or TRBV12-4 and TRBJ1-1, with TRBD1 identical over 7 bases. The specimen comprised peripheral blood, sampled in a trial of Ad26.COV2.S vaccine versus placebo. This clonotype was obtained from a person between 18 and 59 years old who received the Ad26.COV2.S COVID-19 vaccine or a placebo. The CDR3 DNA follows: TGTGCCAGCAGACCGGGACAGTACACTGAAGCTTTCTTT. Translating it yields CASRPGQYTEAFF.